This entry lists 26 T cell receptor beta chains sequenced from one sample in a study of blood T cell repertoires in COVID-19. Repertoires were generated with immunoSEQ multiplex PCR, while TCRdb's copy carries only in-frame clones and drops some. This sample yields tens of thousands of clones, of which 75% to 90% are seen a single time; 7% to 9% belongs to the top ten. The source material was peripheral blood. The receptors derive from a man in his fifties with acute or convalescent COVID-19.

The V gene is TRBV27, the J gene TRBJ1-1, with 9 bases that match TRBD1. The V gene's germline CDR1 is MNHEY and CDR2 SMNVEV (reference sequence). The trim removed 6 bases at V and 5 bases at J, leaving 4 bases unmatched. This CDR3 comprises 13 residues. As DNA, the CDR3 is TGTGCCAGCAGCCTACAGGGGGCGACTGAAGCTTTCTTT. Protein product: CASSLQGATEAFF.

The rearrangement links TRBV10-3 to TRBJ1-5; D is unresolved. Germline V gene lookup returns CDR1 ENHRY and CDR2 SYGVKD. This CDR3 is built from 12 residues. With 0 bases removed from V and 9 bases from J, the gap between germline ends came to 6 bases. CDR3 amino acids: CAISESGGPQHF. In DNA form, the CDR3 reads TGTGCCATCAGTGAGTCGGGAGGGCCCCAGCATTTT.

The V call is TRBV27, the J call TRBJ1-1; D is undetermined. Trimming stripped 6 bases from V and 1 base from J, with 18 bases between. From germline, CDR1 is MNHEY and CDR2 SMNVEV (reference sequence). This CDR3 has 16 residues. The CDR3 loop is CASSPFIGRGNTEAFF. For the CDR3, the DNA is TGTGCCAGCAGCCCCTTTATCGGGCGGGGGAACACTGAAGCTTTCTTT.

V is TRBV5-1 and J is TRBJ2-5; a possible D gene is TRBD1 (6 bases). V lost 4 bases and J lost 4, with 17 bases in between. The CDR3 consists of 15 residues. The germline V gene encodes CDR1 SGHRS and CDR2 YFSETQ. CDR3 sequence reads: CASSTIPQGIETQYF. The CDR3 nucleotides read TGCGCCAGCAGCACAATACCCCAGGGGATAGAGACCCAGTACTTC.

V is TRBV25-1 and J is TRBJ2-2; D may be TRBD1 (5 bases). Germline assignment: CDR1 MGHDK and CDR2 SYGVNS. Trimming took off 6 bases at V and 7 bases at J, with 12 bases between the two ends. The CDR3 contains 13 residues. DNA for the CDR3: TGTGCCAGCAGACCACAGGAAAGCGGGGAGCTGTTTTTT. Residues: CASRPQESGELFF.

This chain uses TRBV3-1 (or the pseudogene TRBV3-2) with TRBJ2-5; 10 nucleotides line up with TRBD1. This CDR3 has 14 residues. V gave up 3 bases and J gave up 5 bases; unmatched junction bases: 3. Germline V gene lookup returns CDR1 LGHDT and CDR2 YNNKEL (reference sequence). The CDR3: CASSQTDRGETQYF. In DNA form, the CDR3 reads TGTGCCAGCAGCCAGACGGACAGGGGGGAGACCCAGTACTTC.

This clone was counted once. This rearrangement joins TRBV5-8 to TRBJ2-1; TRBD2 agrees at 7 bases. The CDR3 is 16 residues long. The germline CDR1 and CDR2 sequences are SGHTS and YDEGEE. Unmatched junction bases numbered 15, after V lost 2 bases and J lost 10 bases. The CDR3 nucleotides read TGTGCCAGCAGCTTTTCGGGGCGGGGCGGGGGAACCGAGCAGTTCTTC. It translates to CASSFSGRGGGTEQFF. The full variable domain, rest sourced from reference TRBV5-8 and TRBJ2-1, is EAGVTQSPTHLIKTRGQQATLRCSPISGHTSVYWYQQALGLGLQFLLWYDEGEERNRGNFPPRFSGRQFPNYSSELNVNALELEDSALYLCASSFSGRGGGTEQFFGPGTRLTVL.

The J gene is TRBJ1-6, the V gene TRBV6-6; weak D call: TRBD1 (6 bases). Trimming left V 0 bases short and J 8 bases short, with 11 bases between. Germline CDR1 reads MNHNY; CDR2 reads SVGAGI (reference sequence). This CDR3 comprises 15 residues. CDR3 loop: CASSYSFRGDSPLHF. For the CDR3, the DNA is TGTGCCAGCAGTTACTCTTTCAGGGGAGATTCACCCCTCCACTTT.

V usage is TRBV27 and J usage is TRBJ1-3; TRBD1 matches at 7 bases. The germline CDR1 and CDR2 sequences are MNHEY and SMNVEV (reference sequence). The V gene end was trimmed by 3 bases and the J gene end by 4 bases; junction bases not matched to a gene: 6. The CDR3 loop spans 15 amino acids. DNA of the CDR3: TGTGCCAGCAGTTTTGAGGGGGCAGGCGGAAACACCATATATTTT. This translates into CASSFEGAGGNTIYF.

This chain uses TRBV9 with TRBJ2-7; 9 bases match TRBD1. The germline gives CDR1 SGDLS, CDR2 YYNGEE. V lost 4 bases to trimming and J lost 4 bases; unmatched junction nucleotides: 9. This CDR3 has 15 amino acids. The CDR3 reads CASSPEGQGLYEQYF. In nucleotides, the CDR3 is TGTGCCAGCAGCCCCGAGGGACAGGGCTTATACGAGCAGTACTTC.

This chain links TRBV2 with TRBJ1-2, with no clear D. Germline CDR1 SNHLY, CDR2 FYNNEI. Trimming removed 8 bases at V and 8 bases at J, with 18 bases between. The CDR3 loop spans 13 amino acids. For the CDR3, the DNA is TGTGCCAGCGTGTCAGTTTCTTATTTGGGCTACACCTTC. It is translated as CASVSVSYLGYTF.

This clone showed up just a few times. This chain uses TRBV10-3 with TRBJ1-2; weak D call: TRBD1 (6 bases). The germline V gene has CDR1 ENHRY and CDR2 SYGVKD. The CDR3 totals 14 residues. V shed 4 bases and J shed 3 bases, with 12 bases lying between them. CDR3: CAISGTVNYYGYTF. DNA for the CDR3: TGTGCCATCAGTGGGACAGTGAACTACTATGGCTACACCTTC.

The chain is built from TRBV27 and TRBJ1-4; weak D call: TRBD1 (6 bases). CDR1 is MNHEY and CDR2 is SMNVEV in the germline V gene (reference sequence). Trimming cost V 5 bases and J 8 bases, with 21 bases left between them. CDR3 length: 16 amino acids. Here the CDR3 reads CASSPEGEGEREKLFF. The CDR3 nucleotides are TGTGCCAGCAGTCCAGAGGGGGAGGGGGAGAGGGAAAAACTGTTTTTT. The full variable domain, completed using reference TRBV27 and TRBJ1-4, is EAQVTQNPRYLITVTGKKLTVTCSQNMNHEYMSWYRQDPGLGLRQIYYSMNVEVTDKGDVPEGYKVSRKEKRNFPLILESPSPNQTSLYFCASSPEGEGEREKLFFGSGTQLSVL.

CDR3 DNA sequence: TGTGCCCCCCATAGGCCCCGGAGCTTCCGTAATTCACCCCTCCACTTT. Amino acids: CAPHRPRSFRNSPLHF. The rearrangement links TRBV27 to TRBJ1-6, with D unclear. The CDR3 contains 16 residues. Germline assignment: CDR1 MNHEY and CDR2 SMNVEV (reference sequence). V lost 11 bases to trimming and J lost 6 bases, with 23 bases between them.

The chain carries TRBV13 and TRBJ1-3; maybe TRBD1 (6 bases). V was clipped by 5 bases and J by 0 bases, with 14 bases between them. This CDR3 comprises 16 residues. CDR1 and CDR2 from the germline V gene are PRHDT and FYEKMQ (reference sequence). For the CDR3, the DNA is TGTGCCAGCAGCCTACGGACAGTCCTCTCTGGAAACACCATATATTTT. It is translated as CASSLRTVLSGNTIYF.

The rearrangement uses TRBV5-4 and TRBJ1-1; perhaps TRBD1 as D (6 bases). Trimming shortened V by 0 bases and J by 2 bases, and 11 bases separated the two germline ends. CDR3 length: 15 residues. Germline assignment: CDR1 SGHNT and CDR2 YYREEE (reference sequence). CDR3 nucleotide sequence: TGTGCCAGCAGCTTGGTGCAGGGGAGCAACACTGAAGCTTTCTTT. Its translation is CASSLVQGSNTEAFF.

The chain uses TRBV6-5 and TRBJ1-2; a weak D match, TRBD1 (6 bases). Trimming stripped 4 bases from V and 4 bases from J, with 16 bases between. The germline gives CDR1 MNHEY, CDR2 SVGAGI. The CDR3 consists of 15 residues. Here the CDR3 reads CASSFTGNIGYGYTF. CDR3 DNA: TGTGCCAGCAGTTTCACAGGGAATATCGGCTATGGCTACACCTTC.

Here the CDR3 reads CASSLRGAYEQYF. In nucleotides, the CDR3 is TGTGCCAGCAGTCTCCGGGGGGCCTACGAGCAGTACTTC. The rearrangement links TRBV28 to TRBJ2-7; 7 nucleotides line up with TRBD2. Germline values: CDR1 MDHEN, CDR2 SYDVKM. The junction had 3 bases not matched to a gene; V was cut back by 5 bases and J by 2 bases. The CDR3 runs 13 residues.

The chain joins TRBV5-1 to TRBJ1-4; maybe TRBD1 (6 bases). CDR3 length: 14 amino acids. The germline V gene encodes CDR1 SGHRS and CDR2 YFSETQ. The V gene lost 3 bases and the J gene lost 3 bases, with 9 bases spanning the gap. For the CDR3, the DNA is TGCGCCAGCAGCTCCCGACAGGCTAATGAAAAACTGTTTTTT. It yields the protein CASSSRQANEKLFF.

This rearrangement joins TRBV10-3 to TRBJ2-2; D possibly corresponds to TRBD1 (6 bases). The V end lost 4 bases, the J end lost 4 bases, and 13 bases lay between the germline ends. Germline CDR1 reads ENHRY; CDR2 reads SYGVKD. The CDR3 consists of 15 residues. The CDR3 coding sequence is TGTGCCATCAGTGCGGGACACCCGAGCACCGGGGAGCTGTTTTTT. Translated, it gives CAISAGHPSTGELFF.

The CDR3 sequence is CASSPGTRFTGELFF. CDR3 nucleotide sequence: TGCGCCAGCAGTCCCGGGACAAGATTCACCGGGGAGCTGTTTTTT. The V gene is TRBV5-1, the J gene TRBJ2-2; a possible D gene is TRBD1 (6 bases). V was clipped by 5 bases and J by 4 bases, with 15 bases between them. Germline CDR1 SGHRS, CDR2 YFSETQ. The CDR3 is 15 amino acids.

This clone has a single count. V usage is TRBV19 and J usage is TRBJ2-2; a possible D gene is TRBD1 (5 bases). The CDR3 has 15 residues. The V gene's germline CDR1 is LNHDA and CDR2 SQIVND (reference sequence). Trimming shortened V by 7 bases and J by 7 bases, and 19 bases separated the two germline ends. In DNA, the CDR3 is TGTGCCAGTACCAACACGGGCAGGGTGAGCGGGGAGCTGTTTTTT. The encoded protein is CASTNTGRVSGELFF.

This chain uses TRBV27 with TRBJ2-2; unclear D gene. V was pared by 0 bases and J by 6 bases, with 5 bases between. Germline loops: CDR1 MNHEY, CDR2 SMNVEV (reference sequence). This CDR3 comprises 13 residues. Here the CDR3 DNA reads TGTGCCAGCAGTTTATCTGGCCCCGGGGAGCTGTTTTTT. Its translation: CASSLSGPGELFF.

V gene TRBV19 combines with J gene TRBJ2-4; 7 bases match TRBD2. V was clipped by 10 bases and J by 5 bases; unmatched bases: 11. Per the germline V gene, CDR1 is LNHDA and CDR2 is SQIVND (reference sequence). The CDR3 spans 14 residues. DNA of the CDR3: TGTGCCACTTCCCCGGGGGGAGGTGAAAACATTCAGTACTTC. It is translated as CATSPGGGENIQYF.

The chain employs TRBV9 and TRBJ1-5; D may be TRBD1 (6 bases). The CDR3 runs 14 residues. Deletions cut 3 bases from V and 7 bases from J, with 14 bases between. CDR1 SGDLS and CDR2 YYNGEE come from the germline V gene. The CDR3 region has the DNA TGTGCCAGCAGCGAACAGGGAGGGGGACAGCCCCAGCATTTT. The encoded protein is CASSEQGGGQPQHF. Using reference TRBV9 and TRBJ1-5 for the parts outside the CDR3, the full variable domain is DSGVTQTPKHLITATGQRVTLRCSPRSGDLSVYWYQQSLDQGLQFLIQYYNGEERAKGNILERFSAQQFPDLHSELNLSSLELGDSALYFCASSEQGGGQPQHFGDGTRLSIL.

The chain recombines TRBV5-4 with TRBJ2-1, with 9 bases lining up with TRBD2. Germline V gene sequence: CDR1 SGHNT, CDR2 YYREEE (reference sequence). Trimming removed 0 bases from V and 9 bases from J; junction bases left unmatched: 10. The CDR3 covers 16 residues. CDR3 loop: CASSLAASGKWGEQFF. The CDR3 DNA follows: TGTGCCAGCAGCTTGGCGGCTAGCGGGAAATGGGGTGAGCAGTTCTTC.